This T cell receptor (beta chain) emerged from a study of blood T cells in healthy people across ages. Turning to the study itself: Capturing about one barcoded beta molecule per two T cells was achieved by template switching.

Alongside a J-beta primer mix, a sample-barcoded 5' primer served in a second PCR lasting about 6 to 11 cycles. Each cDNA molecule was tagged by a template-switch adaptor with 12 random nucleotides. Via MiXCR, TCRdb re-called the 5' RACE reads, giving one row per CDR3 protein. In the table there are around 2 million distinct CDR3 sequences, around 40% of which are singletons. There are many counts of this clonotype. CDR1 SQVTM and CDR2 ANQGSEA come from the germline V gene. The ends were cut back, 6 bases at V and 2 bases at J, with 5 bases in the middle. The CDR3 consists of 12 residues. The receptor was isolated from a human donor in good health. The chain links TRBV29-1 to TRBJ2-6; no clear D. The sequencing input was blood. CDR3 residues: CSVLTGANVLTF. The CDR3 DNA is TGCAGCGTACTTACTGGGGCCAACGTCCTGACTTTC. The variable domain in full, with the rest retrieved from reference TRBV29-1 and TRBJ2-6, is SAVISQKPSRDICQRGTSLTIQCQVDSQVTMMFWYRQQPGQSLTLIATANQGSEATYESGFVIDKFPISRPNLTFSTLTVSNMSPEDSSIYLCSVLTGANVLTFGAGSRLTVL.